The entry that follows covers one T cell receptor (beta chain) sequence. This clone was picked up one time. Its cognate antigen has yet to be identified. No base quality values were provided; no much bigger clone lies one nucleotide off. The receptor library was made with the immunoSEQ multiplex PCR assay. TCR beta CDR3 sequencing was performed on DNA from the cultured, isolated CD4+ T cells. The paper's processing steps were these. The analysis removed non-productive TCR sequences, trimmed reads to the CDR3 region, and retained only CDR3s that were 7 or more amino acids long. Antigen-specific clonotypes were identified using the MANAFEST web app by comparison of expansion in peptide wells against reference cultures. To be called positive, a clone needed expansion at FDR<0.05 compared with the reference and with all other wells, an odds ratio greater than 5, and a frequency greater than 0.1% in two replicate wells. Clonotypes significantly expanded in SARS-CoV-2 spike wells and in at least one common cold coronavirus spike condition were defined as cross-reactive. CDR3 similarity was assessed by Levenshtein distance with the stringdist R package, and unrooted trees were built with ape in R 3.6.1. TCRdb took over this immuneACCESS table, retaining in-frame rearrangements with V and J assigned. Such tables are incomplete; in checked studies, under half of the missing clones stem from an unresolved V gene, and the remainder is unexplained. V, J and clone size were drawn from that table, and D and trimming were deduced from the DNA. This sample holds approximately 31,000 clones; 70% were observed only once. The biggest ten clones account for 3.8% of the sample.

The record originates from a study of vaccination effects on CD4 cells after COVID-19 (dated by TCRdb to 2021 to 2024). In terms of the full investigation: To identify antigen-specific CD4+ T cell clonotypes by their expansion, the ViraFEST assay first stimulated PBMC with viral peptide pools and then applied TCR sequencing. Participants received two doses of either the BNT162b2 or the mRNA-1273 mRNA SARS-CoV-2 vaccine. About 2 million PBMC per well were cultured in IMDM with 5% human AB serum, 10 IU/ml IL-2 and gentamicin, plus 10 ug/ml peptides. SARS-CoV-2 spike-specific CD4+ TCR repertoires were compared before and after mRNA vaccination in COVID-19 convalescent patients and in infection-naive vaccine recipients. Altogether, nine to ten COVID-19 convalescent patients and a few SARS-CoV-2-naive healthy vaccine recipients made up the full study. Cultures from other donors in the study were sequenced using the Oncomine TCR Beta short-read assay on an Illumina iSeq 100. The investigation overall reported the following: Clones induced by infection and clones induced by vaccination both contracted markedly at late timepoints after vaccination, which fits with T cell responses waning over time. In healthy vaccine recipients, vaccine-induced clones were almost all SARS-CoV-2 mono-reactive, with only 1 of 255 being cross-reactive with common cold coronaviruses. The study was limited by a small number of convalescent patients and lacked early post-infection timepoints.

After approximately 11 days of culture, CD4+ T cells were isolated with the EasySep CD4+ T cell isolation kit. Healthy vaccine recipients had no prior SARS-CoV-2 infection, confirmed by negative nucleocapsid antibodies before and after vaccination. On days 3 and 7, half of the culture medium was replaced with fresh IL-2-containing medium. Unless noted otherwise, every peptide stimulation condition was cultured in triplicate wells. Using Ficoll-Paque Plus gradient centrifugation, PBMC were separated from whole blood and then either used fresh or cryopreserved at -140C. Genomic DNA was extracted from cultured CD4+ T cells with the QIAamp micro DNA kit. This TCR was sampled from a human donor who received a COVID-19 vaccine. This sample comprised CD4+ T cells from PBMCs cultured without peptide, obtained before COVID-19 vaccination.

This receptor carries the CDR3 CASSLDRESYEQYF. The DNA sequence follows: TGTGCCAGCAGCTTGGACAGGGAATCCTACGAGCAGTACTTC. This chain is built from TRBV5-4 and TRBJ2-7; D gene: possibly TRBD1, on 6 matching bases. CDR1 is given as SGHNT and CDR2 as YYREEE, both from the germline V gene (reference sequence). At the junction V is shortened by 0 bases and J by 1 base, with 8 bases in between. Spanning cysteine to phenylalanine, the CDR3 consists of 14 amino acids. CDR3 DNA only is kept here, 42 bases in frame from base 1.